These T cell receptor beta chains were read from a single sample in a study of T cells in Graves' hyperthyroidism and ophthalmopathy. In TCRdb, the multiplex PCR reads were re-called with MiXCR into one record per CDR3 protein. The table includes hundreds of thousands of distinct CDR3 sequences, around 45% detected once. Material for sequencing was peripheral blood or thyroid tissue (not recorded which). Every receptor here comes from a woman aged 18-29 years with Graves' hyperthyroidism. CDR3s include the opening cysteine and the closing phenylalanine or tryptophan. Each record gives: clone size, D gene, J gene, V gene, CDR3 DNA, CDR3 protein. D genes are given only for firm matches. Clone size is shown for a subset of rows, as once, few, many or a class of expanded clone.

NA	NA	TRBJ1-2	TRBV7-3	TGTGCCAGCAGCCCAGAGCCGGCGGGGGGTTATGGCTACACCTTC	CASSPEPAGGYGYTF
few	TRBD2	TRBJ2-2	TRBV9	TGTGCCAGCAGTGAGATGGTTAGCGGGAAGGCCGGGGAGCTGTTTTTT	CASSEMVSGKAGELFF
NA	TRBD1	TRBJ2-7	TRBV29-1	TGCAGCGTTGAGTCGGGACAGGCCTACGAGCAGTACTTC	CSVESGQAYEQYF
NA	NA	TRBJ2-5	TRBV2	TGTGCCAGCAGTGAAGGGGTAGCGGCAAAAGAGACCCAGTACTTC	CASSEGVAAKETQYF
NA	NA	TRBJ1-5	TRBV2	TGTGCCAGCAGTTTAGAAATGAGCAATCAGCCCCAGCATTTT	CASSLEMSNQPQHF
NA	NA	TRBJ1-2	TRBV7-3	TGTGCCAGCAGCTTAAGTACAGGGAAAGCTAACTATGGCTACACCTTC	CASSLSTGKANYGYTF
few	NA	TRBJ1-6	TRBV15	TGTGCCACCAGCCGGAGAAAAATCACCGAGAGTTCACCCCTCCACTTT	CATSRRKITESSPLHF
few	NA	TRBJ2-7	TRBV4-1	TGCGCCAGCAGCCAGAGTACCTCTAGCTCCTACGAGCAGTACTTC	CASSQSTSSSYEQYF
NA	NA	TRBJ1-1	TRBV7-2	TGTGCCAGCAGTTACGGCGGTGGGGTAGCTTTCTTT	CASSYGGGVAFF
few	NA	TRBJ1-4	TRBV7-8	TGTGCCAGCAGCTTACGCCGGACAGTAAATAATGAAAAACTGTTTTTT	CASSLRRTVNNEKLFF
few	NA	TRBJ1-1	TRBV7-8	TGTGCCAGCAGCTCGCTATCTCGGGGGAACACTGAAGCTTTCTTT	CASSSLSRGNTEAFF
NA	NA	TRBJ1-2	TRBV10-3	TGTGCCAGCAGTGATTTTGTGGGGATCTACACCTTC	CASSDFVGIYTF
few	NA	TRBJ2-7	TRBV10-3	TGTGCCATCAGTGATCAAAATCCCTACGAGCAGTACTTC	CAISDQNPYEQYF
many	TRBD1	TRBJ1-1	TRBV2	TGTGCCAGCAGTTACTCGGCCTACAGGGGAGGGGGCACTGAAGCTTTCTTT	CASSYSAYRGGGTEAFF
NA	TRBD1	TRBJ1-1	TRBV29-1	TGCAGCGTTTGGAGTGGGACAGGGGACACTGAAGCTTTCTTT	CSVWSGTGDTEAFF
NA	TRBD1	TRBJ2-7	TRBV7-6	TGTGCCAGCAGCATGACAGGGAGTTTCTACGAGCAGTACTTC	CASSMTGSFYEQYF
few	NA	TRBJ2-5	TRBV19	TGTGCCAGTAGTACCGGGGGAGAAGGCGAGACCCAGTACTTC	CASSTGGEGETQYF
NA	TRBD1	TRBJ1-4	TRBV10-3	TGTGCCATCAGAACCACAGGGGGCGAAAAACTGTTTTTT	CAIRTTGGEKLFF
NA	TRBD2	TRBJ2-7	TRBV7-2	TGTGCCAGCAGTCCCCTGTTTAGCGGGACCTACGAGCAGTACTTC	CASSPLFSGTYEQYF
NA	NA	TRBJ1-2	TRBV20-1	TGCAGTGCTACGGGAGGCTACACCTTC	CSATGGYTF
NA	NA	TRBJ2-2	TRBV2	TGTGCCAGCAGTTACTCGAGTCAGGGGAACACCGGGGAGCTGTTTTTT	CASSYSSQGNTGELFF
NA	TRBD1	TRBJ1-2	TRBV7-2	TGTGCCAGCAGCTTAGCCGGGACAGAATACTATGGCTACACCTTC	CASSLAGTEYYGYTF
many	NA	TRBJ2-7	TRBV25-1	TGTGCCAGCAGTGAACATAGCTCCTACGAGCAGTACTTC	CASSEHSSYEQYF